This T cell receptor beta chain emerged from a study of shared clonotypes between healthy human individuals. Concerning this clone itself: What it binds is unknown. Other DNA sequences from this sample encode an identical CDR3 as well.

CDR3 size: 15 residues. Germline CDR1 is SGHNT and CDR2 is YYREEE (reference sequence). The trim removed 0 bases at V and 6 bases at J, leaving 5 bases unmatched. Points from the study as a whole: Sampling was confined to blood; repertoires within tissues likely differ. Rarefaction showed that sequencing of sorted subsets was incomplete (despite large depth).

This was a deep-level run. Sorted-subset replicate PCRs used around 0.2 ug DNA, approximately 27,000 T cell genomes. The method was immunoSEQ multiplex PCR; TCRdb's version includes in-frame clones alone and lacks a portion of them. The sample comprises around 990,000 clones, roughly 77% of which are singletons, and approximately 0.95% rests with the top ten. J is TRBJ2-7 and V is TRBV5-4; 11 bases are a match to TRBD1. The sequencing input was memory CD4+ T cells from PBMCs. Sample subset: CD45RA-negative fraction. The source is a man between 18 and 35 years old in good health. Some clones in this sample may be carry-over from other donors' samples. The CDR3 is CASSLAGTGGREQYF. CDR3 DNA sequence: TGTGCCAGCAGCTTGGCCGGGACAGGGGGGCGCGAGCAGTACTTC.